The source of this TCR beta chain is a study of regulatory T cells in long-lasting Graves disease. Study in general: More than 5 years of antithyroid drugs with positive TSH receptor antibodies defined persistent Graves' disease.

As for this clonotype: Antigen unknown.

V was shortened by 6 bases and J by 7 bases, with 27 bases between the two germline ends. Looked up from germline, CDR1 is MDHEN and CDR2 is SYDVKM. The CDR3 loop spans 17 amino acids. Stated time point: persistent/refractory GD, antithyroid drugs over 5 years with positive TRAb. PBMCs were the source of the RNA used for TCR sequencing. CDR3-region Arm-PCR and iRepertoire HTBI primers produced the TCR beta libraries. TCRdb analysed the multiplex PCR reads with MiXCR anew, one entry per CDR3 protein. The sample consists of roughly 500,000 distinct CDR3 sequences, 20% to 25% of them appearing once. General study findings and limits: Favored usage of TRBV28, TRBJ1-2 and TRBJ2-5 was recorded in persistent disease. In persistent patients, shared public clonotypes (around 2,500) outnumbered those in new patients (around 1,000). Researchers reported studying only peripheral blood, not thyroid tissue.

Sequenced material: peripheral blood mononuclear cells (PBMCs), taken when the disease was refractory, from a patient treated with antithyroid drugs. This TCR was recovered from a female donor with Graves disease. The rearrangement joins TRBV28 to TRBJ2-5; possibly TRBD1 for D (6 bases). CDR3 sequence: CASSPTNPRRGRTTQYF. DNA for the CDR3: TGTGCCAGCAGCCCAACCAACCCCCGCAGGGGCCGTACGACCCAGTACTTC.